The present T cell receptor (beta chain) was sequenced within a study of T cell changes during pregnancy in multiple sclerosis. The germline CDR1 and CDR2 sequences are KGHSH and LQKENI. V lost 6 bases and J lost 1, with 12 bases in between. The CDR3 is made up of 14 amino acids. Only in-frame clones appear in the TCRdb table, and some are missing; sequencing was by immunoSEQ multiplex PCR. The sample shows approximately 60,000 clones, 92% of them seen only once. The chain has TRBV18 and TRBJ2-5; D is undetermined. Sequences were derived from CD4+ T cells from peripheral blood mononuclear cells, sampled in the second trimester of pregnancy. The origin of this receptor is a female donor with multiple sclerosis, enrolled in a pregnancy study. The CDR3 DNA sequence: TGTGCCAGCTCTCATCGACAAATCCAAGAGACCCAGTACTTC. Encoded protein: CASSHRQIQETQYF. The entire variable domain, with the rest obtained from reference TRBV18 and TRBJ2-5, is as follows: NAGVMQNPRHLVRRRGQEARLRCSPMKGHSHVYWYRQLPEEGLKFMVYLQKENIIDESGMPKERFSAEFPKEGPSILRIQQVVRGDSAAYFCASSHRQIQETQYFGPGTRLLVL.